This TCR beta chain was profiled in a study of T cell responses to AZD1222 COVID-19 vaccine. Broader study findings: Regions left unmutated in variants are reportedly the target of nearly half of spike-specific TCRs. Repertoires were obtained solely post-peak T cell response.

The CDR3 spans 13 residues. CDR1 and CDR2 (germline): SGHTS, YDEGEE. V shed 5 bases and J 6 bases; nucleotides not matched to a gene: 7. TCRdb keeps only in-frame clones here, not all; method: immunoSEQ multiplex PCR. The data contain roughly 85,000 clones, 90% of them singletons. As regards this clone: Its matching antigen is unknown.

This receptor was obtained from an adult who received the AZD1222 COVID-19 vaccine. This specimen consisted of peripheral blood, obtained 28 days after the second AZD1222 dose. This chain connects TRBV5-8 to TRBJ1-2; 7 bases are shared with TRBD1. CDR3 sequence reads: CASRPDREDGYTF. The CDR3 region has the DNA TGTGCCAGCAGACCTGACAGGGAGGATGGCTACACCTTC.